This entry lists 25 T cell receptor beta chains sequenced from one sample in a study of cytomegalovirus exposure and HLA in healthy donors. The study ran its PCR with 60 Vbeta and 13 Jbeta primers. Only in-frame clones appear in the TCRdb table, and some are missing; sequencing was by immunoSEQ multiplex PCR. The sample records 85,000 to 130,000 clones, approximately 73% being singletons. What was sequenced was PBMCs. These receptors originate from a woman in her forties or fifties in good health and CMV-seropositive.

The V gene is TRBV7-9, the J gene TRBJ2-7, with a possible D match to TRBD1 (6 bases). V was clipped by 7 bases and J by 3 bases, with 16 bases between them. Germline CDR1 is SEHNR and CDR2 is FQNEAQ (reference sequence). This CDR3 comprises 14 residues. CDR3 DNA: TGTGCCAGCACCCCTCCCGAAGGGGGCTACGAGCAGTACTTC. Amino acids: CASTPPEGGYEQYF.

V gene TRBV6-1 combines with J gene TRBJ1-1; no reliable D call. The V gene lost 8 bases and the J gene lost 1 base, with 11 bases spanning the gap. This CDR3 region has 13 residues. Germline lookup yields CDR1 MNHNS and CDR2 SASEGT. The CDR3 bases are TGTGCCAGCCGAGAGTGGAGGAACACTGAAGCTTTCTTT. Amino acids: CASREWRNTEAFF.

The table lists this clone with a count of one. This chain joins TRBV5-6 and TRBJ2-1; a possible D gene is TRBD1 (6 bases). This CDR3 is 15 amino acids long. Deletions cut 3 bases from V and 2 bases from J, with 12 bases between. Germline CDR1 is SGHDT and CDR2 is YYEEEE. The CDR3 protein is CASSSSRTAYNEQFF. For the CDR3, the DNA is TGTGCCAGCAGCTCATCCCGGACAGCCTACAATGAGCAGTTCTTC.

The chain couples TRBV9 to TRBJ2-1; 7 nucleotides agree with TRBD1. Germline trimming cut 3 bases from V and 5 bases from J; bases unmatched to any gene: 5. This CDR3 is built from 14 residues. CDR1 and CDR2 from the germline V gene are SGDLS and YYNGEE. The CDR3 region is CASSAQGVDNEQFF. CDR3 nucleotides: TGTGCCAGCAGCGCCCAGGGGGTGGACAATGAGCAGTTCTTC.

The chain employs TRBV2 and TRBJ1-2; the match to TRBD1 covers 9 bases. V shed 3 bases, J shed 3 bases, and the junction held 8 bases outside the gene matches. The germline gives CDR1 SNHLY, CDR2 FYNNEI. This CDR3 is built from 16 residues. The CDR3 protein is CASSEGTGTSYYGYTF. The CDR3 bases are TGTGCCAGCAGTGAGGGGACAGGGACCTCCTACTATGGCTACACCTTC.

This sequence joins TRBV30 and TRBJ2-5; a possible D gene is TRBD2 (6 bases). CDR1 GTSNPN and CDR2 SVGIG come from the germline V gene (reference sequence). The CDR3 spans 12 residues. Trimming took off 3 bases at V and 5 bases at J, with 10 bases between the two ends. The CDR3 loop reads CAWRAGGETQYF. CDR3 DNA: TGTGCCTGGAGAGCCGGAGGGGAGACCCAGTACTTC.

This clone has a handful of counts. CDR3 sequence: CATLADSMNTEAFF. The CDR3 nucleotides are TGTGCCACCTTGGCGGATAGCATGAACACTGAAGCTTTCTTT. This rearrangement joins TRBV11-2 to TRBJ1-1; no clear D. Germline V CDR1 and CDR2: SGHAT, FQNNGV. The CDR3 covers 14 residues. V lost 10 bases and J lost 0, with 15 bases in between. Supplemented by reference TRBV11-2 and TRBJ1-1, the full variable domain reads EAGVAQSPRYKIIEKRQSVAFWCNPISGHATLYWYQQILGQGPKLLIQFQNNGVVDDSQLPKDRFSAERLKGVDSTLKIQPAKLEDSAVYLCATLADSMNTEAFFGQGTRLTVV.

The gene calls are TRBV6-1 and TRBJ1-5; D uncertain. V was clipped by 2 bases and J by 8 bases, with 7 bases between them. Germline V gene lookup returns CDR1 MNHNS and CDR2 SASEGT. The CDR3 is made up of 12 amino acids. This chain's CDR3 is CASSEFTEPQHF. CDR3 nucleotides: TGTGCCAGCAGTGAATTTACGGAGCCCCAGCATTTT.

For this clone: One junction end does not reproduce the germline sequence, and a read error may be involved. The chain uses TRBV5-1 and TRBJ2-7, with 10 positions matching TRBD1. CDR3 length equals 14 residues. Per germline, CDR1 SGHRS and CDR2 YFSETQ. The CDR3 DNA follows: TGCGCCAGCAGCCCCGGACAGGGGGGCTACGGGCAGTACTTC. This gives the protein CASSPGQGGYGQYF.

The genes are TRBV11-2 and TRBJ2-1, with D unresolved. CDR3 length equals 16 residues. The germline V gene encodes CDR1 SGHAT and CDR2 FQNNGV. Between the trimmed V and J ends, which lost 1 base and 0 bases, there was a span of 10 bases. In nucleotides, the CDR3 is TGTGCCAGCAGCTTAGGCGCTAGAAGCTCCTACAATGAGCAGTTCTTC. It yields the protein CASSLGARSSYNEQFF. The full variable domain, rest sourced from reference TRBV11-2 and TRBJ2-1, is EAGVAQSPRYKIIEKRQSVAFWCNPISGHATLYWYQQILGQGPKLLIQFQNNGVVDDSQLPKDRFSAERLKGVDSTLKIQPAKLEDSAVYLCASSLGARSSYNEQFFGPGTRLTVL.

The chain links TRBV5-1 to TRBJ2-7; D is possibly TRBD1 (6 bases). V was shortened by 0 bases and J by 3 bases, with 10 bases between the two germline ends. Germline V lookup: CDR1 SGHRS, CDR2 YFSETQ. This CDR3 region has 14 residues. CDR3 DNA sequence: TGCGCCAGCAGCTTGGGGACAGCCAACTACGAGCAGTACTTC. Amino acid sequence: CASSLGTANYEQYF.

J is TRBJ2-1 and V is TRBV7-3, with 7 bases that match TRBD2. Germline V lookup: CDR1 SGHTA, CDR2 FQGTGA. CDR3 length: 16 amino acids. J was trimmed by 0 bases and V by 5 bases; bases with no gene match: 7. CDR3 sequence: CASSAGAGSSYNEQFF. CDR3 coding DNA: TGTGCCAGCAGCGCGGGAGCGGGGAGCTCCTACAATGAGCAGTTCTTC.

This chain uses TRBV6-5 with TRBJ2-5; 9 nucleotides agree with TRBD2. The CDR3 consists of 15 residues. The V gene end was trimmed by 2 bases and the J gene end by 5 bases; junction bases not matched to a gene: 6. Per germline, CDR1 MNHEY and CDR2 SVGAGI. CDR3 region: CASSYTAGGPETQYF. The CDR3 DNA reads TGTGCCAGCAGTTACACCGCGGGGGGGCCGGAGACCCAGTACTTC.

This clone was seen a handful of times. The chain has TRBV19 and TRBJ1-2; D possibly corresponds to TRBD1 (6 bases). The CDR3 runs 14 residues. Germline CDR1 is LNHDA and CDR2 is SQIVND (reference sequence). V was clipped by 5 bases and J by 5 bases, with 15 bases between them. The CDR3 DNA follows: TGTGCCAGTAGTCCCCCCGGGGGGGCGTATGGCTACACCTTC. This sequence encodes CASSPPGGAYGYTF.

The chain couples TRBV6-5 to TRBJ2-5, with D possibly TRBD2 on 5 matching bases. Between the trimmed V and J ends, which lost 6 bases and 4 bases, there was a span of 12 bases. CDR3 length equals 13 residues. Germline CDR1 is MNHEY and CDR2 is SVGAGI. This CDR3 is CASRSGGRETQYF. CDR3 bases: TGTGCCAGCAGGTCAGGAGGCCGAGAGACCCAGTACTTC.

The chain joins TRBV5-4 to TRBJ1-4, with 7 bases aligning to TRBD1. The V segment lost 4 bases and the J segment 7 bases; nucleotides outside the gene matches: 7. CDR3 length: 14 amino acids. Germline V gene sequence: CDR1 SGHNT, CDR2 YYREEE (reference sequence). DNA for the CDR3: TGTGCCAGCAGCCGTGACAGGGAGGTTGAAAAACTGTTTTTT. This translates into CASSRDREVEKLFF.

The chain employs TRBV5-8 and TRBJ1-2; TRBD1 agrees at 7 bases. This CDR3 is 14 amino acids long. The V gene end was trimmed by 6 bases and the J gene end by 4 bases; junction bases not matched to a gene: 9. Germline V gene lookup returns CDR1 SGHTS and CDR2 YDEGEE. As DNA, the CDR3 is TGTGCCAGCAACATCGACAGGGTTGGCTATGGCTACACCTTC. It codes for CASNIDRVGYGYTF.

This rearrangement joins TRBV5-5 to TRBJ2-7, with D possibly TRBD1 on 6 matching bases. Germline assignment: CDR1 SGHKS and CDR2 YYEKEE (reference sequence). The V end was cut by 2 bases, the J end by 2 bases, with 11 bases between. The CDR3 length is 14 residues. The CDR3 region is CASSFSQGTYEQYF. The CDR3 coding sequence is TGTGCCAGCAGCTTCAGTCAGGGGACCTACGAGCAGTACTTC.

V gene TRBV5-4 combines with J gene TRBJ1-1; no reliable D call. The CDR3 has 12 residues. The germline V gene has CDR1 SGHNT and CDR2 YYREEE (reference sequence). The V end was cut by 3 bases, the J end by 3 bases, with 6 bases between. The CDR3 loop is CASSWQDTEAFF. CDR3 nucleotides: TGTGCCAGCAGCTGGCAGGACACTGAAGCTTTCTTT.

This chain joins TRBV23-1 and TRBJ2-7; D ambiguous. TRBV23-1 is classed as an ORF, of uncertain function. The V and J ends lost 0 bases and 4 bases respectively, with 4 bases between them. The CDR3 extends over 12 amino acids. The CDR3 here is CASSQSEYEQYF. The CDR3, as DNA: TGCGCCAGCAGTCAATCAGAGTACGAGCAGTACTTC.

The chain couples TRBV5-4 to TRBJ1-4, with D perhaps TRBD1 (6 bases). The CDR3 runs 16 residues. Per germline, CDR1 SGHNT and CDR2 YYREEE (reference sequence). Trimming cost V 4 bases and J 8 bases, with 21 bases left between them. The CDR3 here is CASSPGTLNEGEKLFF. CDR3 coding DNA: TGTGCCAGCAGCCCCGGGACACTCAACGAGGGGGAAAAACTGTTTTTT.

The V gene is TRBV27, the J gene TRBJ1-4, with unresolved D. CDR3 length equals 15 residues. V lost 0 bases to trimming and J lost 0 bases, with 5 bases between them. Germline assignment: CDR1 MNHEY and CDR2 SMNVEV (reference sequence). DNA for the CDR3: TGTGCCAGCAGTTTATCGGGCGCAACTAATGAAAAACTGTTTTTT. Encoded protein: CASSLSGATNEKLFF.

As DNA, the CDR3 is TGCGCCAGCAGCCCGTACGGACTAGCGGGCATCCAAGAGACCCAGTACTTC. It is translated as CASSPYGLAGIQETQYF. The gene calls are TRBV5-1 and TRBJ2-5; 11 bases are a match to TRBD2. This CDR3 comprises 17 residues. Germline CDR1 is SGHRS and CDR2 is YFSETQ. V gave up 4 bases and J gave up 1 base; unmatched junction bases: 9.

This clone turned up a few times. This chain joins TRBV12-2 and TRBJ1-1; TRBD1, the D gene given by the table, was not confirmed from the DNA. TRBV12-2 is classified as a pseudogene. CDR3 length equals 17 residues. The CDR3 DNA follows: TGTGCAAGTCGCTTAGGGCATGCGAGAACAGGGAACACTGAAGCTTTCTTT. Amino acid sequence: CASRLGHARTGNTEAFF.

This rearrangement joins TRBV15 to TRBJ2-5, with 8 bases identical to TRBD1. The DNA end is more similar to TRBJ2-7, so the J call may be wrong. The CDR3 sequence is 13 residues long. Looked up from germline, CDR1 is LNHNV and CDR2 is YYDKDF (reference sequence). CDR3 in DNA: TGTGCCACCAGCAGGGACAGGGTTCCCGAGCAGTACTTC. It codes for CATSRDRVPEQYF.